Sequencing of this T cell receptor (beta chain) was carried out in a study of response to subunit inactivated influenza vaccine. TCRdb used MiXCR to reprocess the RT-PCR reads, holding one entry per CDR3 protein. The table lists roughly 670,000 distinct CDR3 sequences, about 15% of them singletons. Study-level points and caveats: Every seasonal influenza vaccination brings in few new T cells, the authors suggested.

The germline gives CDR1 MDHEN, CDR2 SYDVKM. Trimming stripped 8 bases from V and 6 bases from J, with 20 bases between. The CDR3 is 14 residues long. A remark on this clonotype: The antigen remains unidentified.

Sequenced here: PBMCs from blood, sampled around two weeks before vaccination. This receptor was obtained from a man aged 50 or older who received an inactivated influenza vaccine. The chain links TRBV28 to TRBJ2-7; tentative D call: TRBD2 (6 bases). This chain's CDR3 is CASGRSGRHGEQYF. The CDR3 region has the DNA TGTGCCAGCGGGAGGTCGGGACGCCACGGCGAGCAGTACTTC. Drawing the rest from reference TRBV28 and TRBJ2-7, the complete variable domain is DVKVTQSSRYLVKRTGEKVFLECVQDMDHENMFWYRQDPGLGLRLIYFSYDVKMKEKGDIPEGYSVSREKKERFSLILESASTNQTSMYLCASGRSGRHGEQYFGPGTRLTVT.